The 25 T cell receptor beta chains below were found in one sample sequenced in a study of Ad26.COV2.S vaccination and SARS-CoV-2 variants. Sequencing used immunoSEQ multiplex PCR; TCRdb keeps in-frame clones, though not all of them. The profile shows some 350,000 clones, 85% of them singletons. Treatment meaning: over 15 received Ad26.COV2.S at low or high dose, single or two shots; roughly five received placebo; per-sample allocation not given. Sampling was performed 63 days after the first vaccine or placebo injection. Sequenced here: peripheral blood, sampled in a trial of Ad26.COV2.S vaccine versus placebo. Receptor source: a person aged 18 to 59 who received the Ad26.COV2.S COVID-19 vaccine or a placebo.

In nucleotides, the CDR3 is TGCGCCAGCAGTCCGGAAGGTCCCTACAATGAGCAGTTCTTC. This encodes CASSPEGPYNEQFF. The chain carries TRBV5-1 and TRBJ2-1; D call uncertain. The CDR3 covers 14 residues. The V and J ends lost 5 bases and 2 bases respectively, with 11 bases between them. CDR1 is SGHRS, CDR2 YFSETQ, per germline.

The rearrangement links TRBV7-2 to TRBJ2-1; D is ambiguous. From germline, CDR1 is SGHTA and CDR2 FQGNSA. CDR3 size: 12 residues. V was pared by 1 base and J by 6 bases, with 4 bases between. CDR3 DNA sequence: TGTGCCAGCAGCTTAGTGACCAATGAGCAGTTCTTC. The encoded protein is CASSLVTNEQFF.

The CDR3 sequence: CASSLAVRVKGYTF. CDR3 sequence (DNA): TGTGCCAGCAGCTTAGCGGTCAGGGTGAAGGGCTACACCTTC. The V call is TRBV7-9, the J call TRBJ1-2, with D tentatively TRBD1 (5 bases). V lost 0 bases to trimming and J lost 8 bases, with 13 bases between them. Germline CDR1 is SEHNR and CDR2 is FQNEAQ (reference sequence). The CDR3 has 14 amino acids.

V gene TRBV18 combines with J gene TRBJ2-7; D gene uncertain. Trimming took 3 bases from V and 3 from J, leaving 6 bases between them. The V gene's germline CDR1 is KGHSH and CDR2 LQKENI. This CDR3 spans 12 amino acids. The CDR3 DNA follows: TGTGCCAGCTCACCCTCTATCTACGAGCAGTACTTC. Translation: CASSPSIYEQYF.

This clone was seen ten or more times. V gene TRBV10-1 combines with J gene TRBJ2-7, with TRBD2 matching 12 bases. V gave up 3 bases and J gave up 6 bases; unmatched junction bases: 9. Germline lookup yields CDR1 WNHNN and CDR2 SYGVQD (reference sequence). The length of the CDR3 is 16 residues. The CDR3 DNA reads TGCGCCAGCAGTGAATCGCTAGCGGGAGGGTATCTCGAGCAGTACTTC. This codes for CASSESLAGGYLEQYF.

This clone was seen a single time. The CDR3 is CASSFDTDTQYF. The CDR3 region has the DNA TGTGCCAGCAGCTTCGACACAGATACGCAGTATTTT. This chain links TRBV5-5 with TRBJ2-3, with D unresolved. Germline CDR1 SGHKS, CDR2 YYEKEE (reference sequence). CDR3 length equals 12 residues. The V end was cut by 2 bases, the J end by 2 bases, with 3 bases between. The full variable domain, rest sourced from reference TRBV5-5 and TRBJ2-3, is DAGVTQSPTHLIKTRGQQVTLRCSPISGHKSVSWYQQVLGQGPQFIFQYYEKEERGRGNFPDRFSARQFPNYSSELNVNALLLGDSALYLCASSFDTDTQYFGPGTRLTVL.

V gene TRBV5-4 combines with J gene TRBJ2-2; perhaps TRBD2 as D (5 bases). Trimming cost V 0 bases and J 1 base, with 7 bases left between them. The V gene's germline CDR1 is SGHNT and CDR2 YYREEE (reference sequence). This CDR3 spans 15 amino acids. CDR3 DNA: TGTGCCAGCAGCTTGGTTGGGAGGAACACCGGGGAGCTGTTTTTT. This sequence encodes CASSLVGRNTGELFF.

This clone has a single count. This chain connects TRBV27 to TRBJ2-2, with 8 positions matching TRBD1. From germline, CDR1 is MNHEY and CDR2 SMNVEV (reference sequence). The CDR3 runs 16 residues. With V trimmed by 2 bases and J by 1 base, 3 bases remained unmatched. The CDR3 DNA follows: TGTGCCAGCAGTTTAGTTGGGACAGGGAACACCGGGGAGCTGTTTTTT. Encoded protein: CASSLVGTGNTGELFF.

In DNA form, the CDR3 reads TGTGCCAGCAGCCAAGCGCTGTCCTGGAGGTCCACCGGGGAGCTGTTTTTT. Amino acid sequence: CASSQALSWRSTGELFF. The chain links TRBV14 to TRBJ2-2; D perhaps matches TRBD2 (5 bases). Germline CDR1 and CDR2: SGHDN and FVKESK. This CDR3 comprises 17 residues. With 1 base removed from V and 4 bases from J, the gap between germline ends came to 16 bases.

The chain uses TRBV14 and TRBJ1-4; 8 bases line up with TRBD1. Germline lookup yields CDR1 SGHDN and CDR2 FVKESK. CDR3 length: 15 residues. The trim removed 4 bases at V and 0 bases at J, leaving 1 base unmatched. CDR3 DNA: TGTGCCAGCAGCCCGACAGGGGCAACTAATGAAAAACTGTTTTTT. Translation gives CASSPTGATNEKLFF. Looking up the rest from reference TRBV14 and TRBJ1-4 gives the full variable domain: EAGVTQFPSHSVIEKGQTVTLRCDPISGHDNLYWYRRVMGKEIKFLLHFVKESKQDESGMPNNRFLAERTGGTYSTLKVQPAELEDSGVYFCASSPTGATNEKLFFGSGTQLSVL.

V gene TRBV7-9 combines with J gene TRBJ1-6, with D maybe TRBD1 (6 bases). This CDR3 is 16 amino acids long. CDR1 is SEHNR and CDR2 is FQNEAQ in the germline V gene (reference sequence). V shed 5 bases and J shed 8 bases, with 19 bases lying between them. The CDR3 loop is CASSNLDWGADSPLHF. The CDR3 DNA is TGTGCCAGCAGCAACCTCGACTGGGGGGCGGATTCACCCCTCCACTTT. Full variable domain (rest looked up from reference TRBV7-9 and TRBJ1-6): DTGVSQNPRHKITKRGQNVTFRCDPISEHNRLYWYRQTLGQGPEFLTYFQNEAQLEKSRLLSDRFSAERPKGSFSTLEIQRTEQGDSAMYLCASSNLDWGADSPLHFGNGTRLTVT.

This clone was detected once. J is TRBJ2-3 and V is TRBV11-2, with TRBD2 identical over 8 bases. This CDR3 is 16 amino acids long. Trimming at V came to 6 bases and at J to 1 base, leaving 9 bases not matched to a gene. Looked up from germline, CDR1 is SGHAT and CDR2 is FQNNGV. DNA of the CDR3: TGTGCCAGCAGTCCCTTTAGCGGGACCCGCACAGATACGCAGTATTTT. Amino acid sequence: CASSPFSGTRTDTQYF.

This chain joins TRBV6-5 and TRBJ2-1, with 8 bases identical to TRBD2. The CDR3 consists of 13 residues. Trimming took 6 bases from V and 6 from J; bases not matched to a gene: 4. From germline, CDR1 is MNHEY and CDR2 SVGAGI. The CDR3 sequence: CASRPGGGNEQFF. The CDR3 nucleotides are TGTGCCAGCAGGCCCGGGGGGGGCAATGAGCAGTTCTTC.

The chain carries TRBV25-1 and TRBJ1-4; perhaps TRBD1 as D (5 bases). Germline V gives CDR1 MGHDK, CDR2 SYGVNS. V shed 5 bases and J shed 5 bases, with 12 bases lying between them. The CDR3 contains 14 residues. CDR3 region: CASSSYGGNEKLFF. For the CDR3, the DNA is TGTGCCAGCAGTTCGTACGGGGGAAATGAAAAACTGTTTTTT.

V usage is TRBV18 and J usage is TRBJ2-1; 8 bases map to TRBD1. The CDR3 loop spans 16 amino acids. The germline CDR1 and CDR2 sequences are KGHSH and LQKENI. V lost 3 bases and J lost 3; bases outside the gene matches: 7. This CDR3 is CASSPQGTGGYNEQFF. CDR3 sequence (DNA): TGTGCCAGCTCACCCCAGGGGACAGGAGGCTACAATGAGCAGTTCTTC.

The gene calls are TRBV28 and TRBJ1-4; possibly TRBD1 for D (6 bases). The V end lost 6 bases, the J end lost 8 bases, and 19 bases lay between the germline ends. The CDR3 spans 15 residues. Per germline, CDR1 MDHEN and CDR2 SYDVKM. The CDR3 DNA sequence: TGTGCCAGCAGCCTGGGGGGGGCAAGGGGAGAAAAACTGTTTTTT. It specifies CASSLGGARGEKLFF.

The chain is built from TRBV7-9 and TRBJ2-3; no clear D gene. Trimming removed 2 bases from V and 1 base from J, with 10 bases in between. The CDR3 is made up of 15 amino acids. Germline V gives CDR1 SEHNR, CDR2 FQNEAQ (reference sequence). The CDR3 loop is CASSLKGIGTDTQYF. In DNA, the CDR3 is TGTGCCAGCAGCTTAAAAGGGATAGGCACAGATACGCAGTATTTT.

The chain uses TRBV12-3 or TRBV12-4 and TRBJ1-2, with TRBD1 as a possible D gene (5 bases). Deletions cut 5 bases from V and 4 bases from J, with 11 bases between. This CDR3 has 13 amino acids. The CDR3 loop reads CASSLKDTYGYTF. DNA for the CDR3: TGTGCCAGCAGTCTTAAGGACACCTATGGCTACACCTTC.

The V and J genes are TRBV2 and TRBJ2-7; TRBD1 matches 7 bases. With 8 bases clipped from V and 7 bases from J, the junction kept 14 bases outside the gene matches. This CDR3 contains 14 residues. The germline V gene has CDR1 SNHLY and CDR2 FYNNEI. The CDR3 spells CASGDRVSYGEQYF. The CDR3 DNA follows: TGTGCCAGCGGGGACAGAGTATCCTACGGTGAGCAGTACTTC. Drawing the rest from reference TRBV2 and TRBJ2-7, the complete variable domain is EPEVTQTPSHQVTQMGQEVILRCVPISNHLYFYWYRQILGQKVEFLVSFYNNEISEKSEIFDDQFSVERPDGSNFTLKIRSTKLEDSAMYFCASGDRVSYGEQYFGPGTRLTVT.

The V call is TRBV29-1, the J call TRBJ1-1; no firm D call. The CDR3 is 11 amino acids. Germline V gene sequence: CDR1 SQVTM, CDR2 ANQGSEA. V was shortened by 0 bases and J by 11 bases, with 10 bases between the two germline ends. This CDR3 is CSVEERKKAFF. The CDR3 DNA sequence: TGCAGCGTTGAAGAAAGGAAGAAGGCTTTCTTT.

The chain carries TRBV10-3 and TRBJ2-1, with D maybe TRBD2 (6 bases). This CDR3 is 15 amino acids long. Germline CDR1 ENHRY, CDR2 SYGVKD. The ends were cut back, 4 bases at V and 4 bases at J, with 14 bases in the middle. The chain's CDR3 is CAISGGASAYNEQFF. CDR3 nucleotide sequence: TGTGCCATCAGTGGAGGGGCTAGCGCTTACAATGAGCAGTTCTTC.

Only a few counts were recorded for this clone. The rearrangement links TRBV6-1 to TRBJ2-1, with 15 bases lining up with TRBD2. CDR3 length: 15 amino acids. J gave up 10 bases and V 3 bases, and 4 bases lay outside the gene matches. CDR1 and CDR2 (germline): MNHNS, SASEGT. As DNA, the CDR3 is TGTGCCAGCAGTGAGACCGGGACTAGCGGGGGGGAGCAGTTCTTC. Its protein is CASSETGTSGGEQFF.

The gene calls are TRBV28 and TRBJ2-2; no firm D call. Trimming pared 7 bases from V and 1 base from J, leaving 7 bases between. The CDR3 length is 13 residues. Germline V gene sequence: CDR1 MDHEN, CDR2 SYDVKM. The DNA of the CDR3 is TGTGCCAGCACTTCCCTGAACACCGGGGAGCTGTTTTTT. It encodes CASTSLNTGELFF.

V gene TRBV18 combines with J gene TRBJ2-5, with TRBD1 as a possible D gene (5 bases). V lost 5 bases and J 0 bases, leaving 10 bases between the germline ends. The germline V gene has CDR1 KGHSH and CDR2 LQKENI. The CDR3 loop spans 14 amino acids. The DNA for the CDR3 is TGTGCCAGCTCAATTCCCAGGGACCAAGAGACCCAGTACTTC. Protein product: CASSIPRDQETQYF. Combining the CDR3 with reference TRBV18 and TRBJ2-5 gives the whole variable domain NAGVMQNPRHLVRRRGQEARLRCSPMKGHSHVYWYRQLPEEGLKFMVYLQKENIIDESGMPKERFSAEFPKEGPSILRIQQVVRGDSAAYFCASSIPRDQETQYFGPGTRLLVL.

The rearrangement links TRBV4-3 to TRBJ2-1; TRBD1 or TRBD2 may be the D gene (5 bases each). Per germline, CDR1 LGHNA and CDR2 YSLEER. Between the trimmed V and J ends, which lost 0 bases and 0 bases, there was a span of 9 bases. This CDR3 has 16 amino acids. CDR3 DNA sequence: TGCGCCAGCAGCCAAGATTTGGGGGACTCCTACAATGAGCAGTTCTTC. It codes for CASSQDLGDSYNEQFF.